This T cell receptor beta chain comes out of a study of OX40 agonist ivuxolimab in advanced cancers. Study summary: One patient with hepatocellular carcinoma and two with cutaneous melanoma, three in all, had partial responses. Study outcomes and limitations: Antigens targeted by the expanded peripheral T cells were not determined. Clonal expansion by week 6 occurred in CD4+ and CD8+ blood T cells (at 0.1 to 3.0 mg/kg).

To note about this clone: Antigen unknown.

The germline V gene has CDR1 SGHRS and CDR2 YFSETQ. The CDR3 length is 14 residues. The V and J ends lost 0 bases and 5 bases respectively, with 10 bases between them. Some clones are missing from TCRdb's copy, which holds only in-frame ones; the method was immunoSEQ multiplex PCR. Seen here are 70,000 or so clones, 88% observed once, and the top ten hold approximately 0.92%. This clonotype originated in an adult with an advanced solid tumor such as melanoma, head and neck, liver or kidney cancer. The material sequenced was CD4+ or CD8+ T cells sorted from blood, taken in a trial of the OX40 agonist ivuxolimab. The chain is built from TRBV5-1 and TRBJ2-3, with a weak D call TRBD1 (6 bases). The CDR3 sequence: CASSLGRTVDTQYF. The CDR3 coding sequence is TGCGCCAGCAGCTTGGGACGGACAGTAGATACGCAGTATTTT.